This T cell receptor (beta chain) derives from a study of post-analysis software for immune sequencing data. This clonotype was observed a few times. The antigen remains unidentified. Unique-molecular-identifier-tagged TCR beta cDNA libraries were used. Yield was some 540,000 cDNA molecules from roughly 1 to 10 million T cells. In TCRdb, the PCR reads were re-called with MiXCR into one record per CDR3 protein. The sample includes about 800,000 distinct CDR3 sequences, roughly 27% of them seen just once. The CDR3 consists of 18 residues. Trimming stripped 4 bases from V and 5 bases from J, with 26 bases between. Germline V gene lookup returns CDR1 MNHNS and CDR2 SASEGT. The study's findings and limits: Included in a set of roughly 5 TRBV segments more frequent in patients than controls were TRBV5-6, TRBV5-1 and TRBV20-1. Among multiple sclerosis patients, normalized Chao1 diversity was significantly below that of controls.

The source of this sequence is a girl aged 10 to 17 with multiple sclerosis. The sample consisted of blood. The V call is TRBV6-1, the J call TRBJ1-2; D might be TRBD1 (5 bases). The CDR3 loop reads CASSGILRVIRGAYGYTF. The CDR3 DNA sequence: TGTGCCAGCAGTGGAATTTTACGAGTGATCCGAGGGGCTTATGGCTACACCTTC.